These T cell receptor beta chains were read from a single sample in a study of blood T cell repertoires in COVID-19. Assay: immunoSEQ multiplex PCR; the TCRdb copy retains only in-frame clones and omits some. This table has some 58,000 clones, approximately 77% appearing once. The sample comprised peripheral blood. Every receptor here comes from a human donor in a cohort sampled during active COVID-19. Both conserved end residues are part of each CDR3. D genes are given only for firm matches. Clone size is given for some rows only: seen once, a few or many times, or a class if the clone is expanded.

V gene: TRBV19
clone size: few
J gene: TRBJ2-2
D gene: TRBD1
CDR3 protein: CASSIRQGVGGELFF
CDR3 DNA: TGTGCCAGTAGTATTAGACAGGGGGTCGGCGGGGAGCTGTTTTTT

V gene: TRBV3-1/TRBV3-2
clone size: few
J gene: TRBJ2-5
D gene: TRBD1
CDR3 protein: CASSSDSAGQEETQYF
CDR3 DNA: TGTGCCAGCAGCTCAGATTCTGCGGGACAGGAAGAGACCCAGTACTTC

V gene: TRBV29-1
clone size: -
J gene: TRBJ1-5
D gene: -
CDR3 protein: CSAVENSNQPQHF
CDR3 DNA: TGCAGCGCAGTTGAGAATAGCAATCAGCCCCAGCATTTT

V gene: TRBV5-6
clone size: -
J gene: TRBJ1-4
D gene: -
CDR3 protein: CASSLGVEKLFF
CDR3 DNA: TGTGCCAGCAGCTTAGGGGTTGAAAAACTGTTTTTT

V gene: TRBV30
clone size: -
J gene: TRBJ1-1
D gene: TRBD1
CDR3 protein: CAGQGRTEAFF
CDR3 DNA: TGTGCCGGACAGGGGCGGACTGAAGCTTTCTTT

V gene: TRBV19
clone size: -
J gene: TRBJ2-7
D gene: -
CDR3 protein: CASRNRGTDYEQYF
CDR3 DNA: TGTGCCAGCCGAAATCGGGGGACCGACTACGAGCAGTACTTC

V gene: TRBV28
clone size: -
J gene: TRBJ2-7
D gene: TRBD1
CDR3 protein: CASSLVKGQGYYEQYF
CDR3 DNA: TGTGCCAGCAGCCTCGTCAAAGGACAGGGGTATTACGAGCAGTACTTC

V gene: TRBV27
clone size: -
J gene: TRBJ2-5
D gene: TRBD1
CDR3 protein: CASGTGYQETQYF
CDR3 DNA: TGTGCCTCCGGGACAGGCTACCAAGAGACCCAGTACTTC

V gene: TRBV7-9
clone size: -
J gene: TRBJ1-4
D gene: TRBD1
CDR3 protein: CASSPGTGPEKLFF
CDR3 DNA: TGTGCCAGCAGCCCCGGGACAGGGCCTGAAAAACTGTTTTTT

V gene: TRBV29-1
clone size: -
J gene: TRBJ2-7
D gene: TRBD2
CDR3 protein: CSVEEGLAGTYEQYF
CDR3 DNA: TGCAGCGTTGAGGAGGGACTAGCGGGAACTTACGAGCAGTACTTC

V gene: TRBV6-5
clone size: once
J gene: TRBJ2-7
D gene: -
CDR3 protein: CASRQAYEQYF
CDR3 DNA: TGTGCCAGCAGGCAGGCCTACGAGCAGTACTTC

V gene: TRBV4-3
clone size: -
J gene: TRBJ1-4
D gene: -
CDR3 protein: CASSQGQDSNEKLFF
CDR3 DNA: TGCGCCAGCAGCCAGGGCCAGGACAGTAATGAAAAACTGTTTTTT

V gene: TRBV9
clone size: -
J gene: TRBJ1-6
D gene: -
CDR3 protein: CASSVEGESSPLHF
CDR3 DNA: TGTGCCAGCAGCGTAGAGGGGGAGAGCTCACCCCTCCACTTT

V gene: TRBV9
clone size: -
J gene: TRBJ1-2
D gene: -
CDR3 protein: CASSPGEGPYGYTF
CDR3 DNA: TGTGCCAGCAGCCCTGGGGAGGGACCCTATGGCTACACCTTC

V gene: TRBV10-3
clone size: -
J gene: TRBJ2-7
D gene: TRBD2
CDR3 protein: CAIRGSGSLYEQYF
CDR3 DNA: TGTGCCATCAGGGGTAGCGGGAGTCTTTACGAGCAGTACTTC

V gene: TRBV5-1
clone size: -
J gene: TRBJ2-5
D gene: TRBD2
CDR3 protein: CASSLSPAGGPGETQYF
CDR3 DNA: TGCGCCAGCAGCTTGTCTCCCGCGGGAGGGCCGGGAGAGACCCAGTACTTC

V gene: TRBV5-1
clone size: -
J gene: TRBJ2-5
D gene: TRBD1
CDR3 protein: CASMTGASQETQYF
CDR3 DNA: TGCGCCAGCATGACAGGGGCCTCTCAAGAGACCCAGTACTTC

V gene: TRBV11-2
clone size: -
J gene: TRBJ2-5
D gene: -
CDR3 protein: CASSLGTKETQYF
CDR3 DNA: TGTGCCAGCAGCTTAGGGACTAAAGAGACCCAGTACTTC

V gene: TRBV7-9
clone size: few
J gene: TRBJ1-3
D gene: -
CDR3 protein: CASRLPPTLDSLSGNTIYF
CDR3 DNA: TGTGCCAGCAGACTCCCACCGACACTCGATTCACTCTCTGGAAACACCATATATTTT

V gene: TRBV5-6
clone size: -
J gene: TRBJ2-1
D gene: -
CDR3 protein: CASSPRGTEANEQFF
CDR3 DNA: TGTGCCAGCAGCCCTCGCGGGACAGAGGCCAATGAGCAGTTCTTC

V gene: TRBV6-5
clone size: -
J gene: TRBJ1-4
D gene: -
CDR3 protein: CASRGLAEEKLFF
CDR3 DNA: TGTGCCAGCCGAGGGCTCGCGGAGGAAAAACTGTTTTTT

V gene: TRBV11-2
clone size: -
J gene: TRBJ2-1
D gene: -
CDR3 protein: CASSLGPSVIYNEQFF
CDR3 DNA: TGTGCCAGCAGCTTAGGCCCTAGCGTAATCTACAATGAGCAGTTCTTC

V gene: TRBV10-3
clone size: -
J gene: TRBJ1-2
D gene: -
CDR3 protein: CAISGTPGYTF
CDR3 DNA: TGTGCCATCAGTGGGACTCCTGGCTACACCTTC

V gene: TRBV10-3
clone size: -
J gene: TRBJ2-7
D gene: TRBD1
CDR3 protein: CAIGRDRGYYEQYF
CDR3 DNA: TGTGCCATCGGGCGGGACAGGGGGTACTACGAGCAGTACTTC

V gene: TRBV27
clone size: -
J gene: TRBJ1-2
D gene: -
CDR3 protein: CASSLFSAGMVYGYTF
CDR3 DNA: TGTGCCAGCAGTTTATTTTCGGCAGGGATGGTCTATGGCTACACCTTC

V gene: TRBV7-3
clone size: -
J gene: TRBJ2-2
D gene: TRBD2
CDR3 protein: CASSTLAGGTGELFF
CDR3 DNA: TGTGCCAGCAGCACACTAGCGGGGGGCACCGGGGAGCTGTTTTTT

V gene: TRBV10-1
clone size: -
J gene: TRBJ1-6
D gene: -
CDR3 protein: CASSEYVSYNSPLHF
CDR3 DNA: TGCGCCAGCAGTGAATATGTCTCCTATAATTCACCCCTCCACTTT

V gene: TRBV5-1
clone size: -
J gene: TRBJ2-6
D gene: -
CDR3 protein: CASSDSLTGANVLTF
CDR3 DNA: TGCGCCAGCAGCGACTCCCTCACTGGGGCCAACGTCCTGACTTTC

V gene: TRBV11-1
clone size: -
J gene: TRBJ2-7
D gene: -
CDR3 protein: CASSRRRQGSEQYF
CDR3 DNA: TGTGCCAGCAGCCGGCGTCGGCAGGGTAGCGAGCAGTACTTC

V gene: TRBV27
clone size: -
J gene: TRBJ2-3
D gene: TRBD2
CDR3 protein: CASSLWGGDTQYF
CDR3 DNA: TGTGCCAGCAGTTTATGGGGGGGAGATACGCAGTATTTT

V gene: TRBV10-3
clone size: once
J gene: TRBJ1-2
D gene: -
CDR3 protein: CAISGTEYGYTF
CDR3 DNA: TGTGCCATCAGTGGGACAGAATATGGCTACACCTTC